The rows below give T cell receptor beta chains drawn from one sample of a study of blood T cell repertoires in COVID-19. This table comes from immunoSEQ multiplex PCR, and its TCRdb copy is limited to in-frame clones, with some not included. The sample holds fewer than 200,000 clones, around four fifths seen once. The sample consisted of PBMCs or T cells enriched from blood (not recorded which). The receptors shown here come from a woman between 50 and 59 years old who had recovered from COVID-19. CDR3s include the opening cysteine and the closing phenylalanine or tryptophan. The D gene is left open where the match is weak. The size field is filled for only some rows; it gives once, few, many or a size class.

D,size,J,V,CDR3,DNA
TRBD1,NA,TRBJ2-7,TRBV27,CASSSWTGNTYEQYF,TGTGCCAGCAGTTCCTGGACAGGGAACACCTACGAGCAGTACTTC
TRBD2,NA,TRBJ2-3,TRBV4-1,CASSKKPPTMAGGEDTQYF,TGCGCCAGCAGCAAGAAGCCTCCAACTATGGCGGGAGGCGAGGATACGCAGTATTTT
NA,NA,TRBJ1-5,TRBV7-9,CASSPVGGQPQHF,TGTGCCAGCAGCCCGGTTGGAGGTCAGCCCCAGCATTTT
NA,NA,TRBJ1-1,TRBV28,CASSFPRGGPGTEAFF,TGTGCCAGCAGTTTCCCCCGGGGGGGGCCAGGGACTGAAGCTTTCTTT
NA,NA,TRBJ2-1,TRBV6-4,CASSLEERGEQFF,TGTGCCAGCAGCCTCGAAGAACGGGGGGAGCAGTTCTTC
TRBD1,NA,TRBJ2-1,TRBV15,CATSPGTGWSNEQFF,TGTGCCACCAGTCCCGGGACAGGGTGGTCCAATGAGCAGTTCTTC
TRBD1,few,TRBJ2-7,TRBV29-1,CSVNRGYEQYF,TGCAGCGTCAACAGGGGCTACGAGCAGTACTTC
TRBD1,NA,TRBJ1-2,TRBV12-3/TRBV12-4,CASRQGRNYGYTF,TGTGCCAGCAGACAGGGGCGTAACTATGGCTACACCTTC
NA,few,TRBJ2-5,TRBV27,CASSFREQETQYF,TGTGCCAGCAGTTTCCGGGAACAAGAGACCCAGTACTTC
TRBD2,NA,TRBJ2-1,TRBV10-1,CASSDCTGLAYNEQFF,TGCGCCAGCAGTGATTGTACGGGACTAGCCTACAATGAGCAGTTCTTC
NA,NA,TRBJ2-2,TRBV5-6,CASSYRQVRNTGELFF,TGTGCCAGCAGCTACCGACAGGTACGGAACACCGGGGAGCTGTTTTTT
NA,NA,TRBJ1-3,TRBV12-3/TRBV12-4,CASTPAGNTIYF,TGTGCCAGCACTCCAGCTGGAAACACCATATATTTT
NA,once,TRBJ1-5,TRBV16,CASSQLEQGGNQPQHF,TGTGCCAGCAGCCAACTCGAACAGGGTGGTAATCAGCCCCAGCATTTT
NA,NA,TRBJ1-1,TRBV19,CASRRGLNTEAFF,TGTGCCAGCAGGCGAGGGTTGAACACTGAAGCTTTCTTT
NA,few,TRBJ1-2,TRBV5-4,CASSLVAGDGYTF,TGTGCCAGCAGCTTGGTTGCGGGGGATGGCTACACCTTC
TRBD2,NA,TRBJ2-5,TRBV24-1,CATSASSGRKPLGTQYF,TGTGCCACCAGTGCGAGTAGCGGGAGAAAACCCCTAGGGACCCAGTACTTC
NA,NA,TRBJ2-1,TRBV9,CASSVVGGVSSYNEQFF,TGTGCCAGCAGCGTAGTTGGCGGGGTAAGCTCCTACAATGAGCAGTTCTTC
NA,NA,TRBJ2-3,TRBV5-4,CASSDGDSTDTQYF,TGTGCCAGCAGCGACGGAGACAGCACAGATACGCAGTATTTT
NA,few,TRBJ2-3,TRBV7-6,CASSSGVARGADTQYF,TGTGCCAGCAGCTCCGGGGTCGCCCGCGGGGCAGATACGCAGTATTTT
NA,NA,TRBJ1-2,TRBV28,CASTRESYGYTF,TGTGCCAGCACTAGGGAGAGCTATGGCTACACCTTC
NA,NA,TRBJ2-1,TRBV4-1,CASSQLAIYEQFF,TGCGCCAGCAGCCAATTGGCCATCTATGAGCAGTTCTTC
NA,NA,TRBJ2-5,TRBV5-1,CASSQDSPRETQYF,TGCGCCAGCAGCCAGGACTCTCCGCGGGAGACCCAGTACTTC
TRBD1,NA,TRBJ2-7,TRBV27,CASSWGTGRNEQYF,TGTGCCAGCAGTTGGGGGACAGGGAGAAACGAGCAGTACTTC
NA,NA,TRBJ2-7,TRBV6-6,CASSPGTPSEQYF,TGTGCCAGCAGCCCAGGGACACCGTCTGAGCAGTACTTC
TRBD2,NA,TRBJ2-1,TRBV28,CASSWGLAGDEQFF,TGTGCCAGCAGTTGGGGACTAGCGGGAGACGAGCAGTTCTTC
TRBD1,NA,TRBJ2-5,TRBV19,CASSFSGTAQETQYF,TGTGCCAGTAGTTTCTCCGGGACAGCCCAAGAGACCCAGTACTTC
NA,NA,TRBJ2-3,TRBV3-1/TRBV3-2,CASSPGEFADTQYF,TGTGCCAGCAGCCCGGGGGAGTTCGCAGATACGCAGTATTTT
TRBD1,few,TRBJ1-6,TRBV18,CASSHSGTGSSPLHF,TGTGCCAGCTCCCATTCCGGGACAGGGAGTTCACCCCTCCACTTT
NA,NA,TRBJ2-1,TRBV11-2,CASSLAGNEQFF,TGTGCCAGCAGCTTAGCGGGGAATGAGCAGTTCTTC
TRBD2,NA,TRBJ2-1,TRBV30,CAGGLLAGESYNEQFF,TGTGCCGGGGGGCTCCTAGCGGGGGAATCCTACAATGAGCAGTTCTTC
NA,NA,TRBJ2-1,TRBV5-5,CASSVTMTRVEQFF,TGTGCCAGCAGCGTTACAATGACTAGGGTTGAGCAGTTCTTC
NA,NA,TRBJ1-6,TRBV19,CASSPRSNSPLHF,TGTGCCAGTAGCCCCCGGTCTAATTCACCCCTCCACTTT
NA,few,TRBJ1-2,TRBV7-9,CASTRTDAYGYTF,TGTGCCAGCACCAGGACAGACGCATATGGCTACACCTTC
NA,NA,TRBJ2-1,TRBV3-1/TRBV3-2,CASSQDPSSPNEQFF,TGTGCCAGCAGCCAAGATCCGAGTAGCCCCAATGAGCAGTTCTTC
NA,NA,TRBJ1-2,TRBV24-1,CATSETTANYGYTF,TGTGCCACCAGTGAGACCACAGCTAACTATGGCTACACCTTC
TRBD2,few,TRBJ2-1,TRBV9,CASSPRVAGNEQFF,TGTGCCAGCAGCCCAAGGGTAGCGGGGAATGAGCAGTTCTTC
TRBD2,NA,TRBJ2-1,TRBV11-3,CASSRTGLAEQFF,TGTGCCAGCAGCCGCACGGGACTAGCGGAGCAGTTCTTC
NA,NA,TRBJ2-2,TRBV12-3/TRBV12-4,CASSRTNTGELFF,TGTGCCAGCAGCCGGACAAACACCGGGGAGCTGTTTTTT
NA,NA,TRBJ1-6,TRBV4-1,CASSQGPRGSYNSPLHF,TGCGCCAGCAGCCAAGGGCCCCGAGGCTCCTATAATTCACCCCTCCACTTT
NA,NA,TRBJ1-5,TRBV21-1,CASSMVWEQPQHF,TGTGCCAGCAGCATGGTCTGGGAGCAGCCCCAGCATTTT
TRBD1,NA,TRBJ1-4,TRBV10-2,CASSSTLRTGDEKLFF,TGCGCCAGCAGCTCAACCCTTAGGACAGGGGATGAAAAACTGTTTTTT
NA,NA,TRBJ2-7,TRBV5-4,CASSSGTGFEQYF,TGTGCCAGCAGCTCCGGGACTGGGTTCGAGCAGTACTTC